This T cell receptor (beta chain) was sequenced for a study of identifying expanded T cells in peripheral blood. Study-wide results and limits: Two-week clone count variance significantly increased as total template count grew. Technical replicates showed around 1.1 changed clones; roughly two weeks 15 to 20; four weeks 19.

Repertoires were generated with immunoSEQ multiplex PCR, while TCRdb's copy carries only in-frame clones and drops some. The sample consists of some 72,000 clones, roughly 88% of them appearing once. Germline V CDR1 and CDR2: MDHEN, SYDVKM. The CDR3 length is 17 residues. Trimming left V 2 bases short and J 5 bases short, with 21 bases between. A note on this clone: Its antigen is not identified.

The genes are TRBV28 and TRBJ2-5, with D possibly being TRBD1 (6 bases). The sequence came from a person aged 18 to 75 in good health. The sample was blood. The CDR3 nucleotides are TGTGCCAGCAGTTTACCCAGGATGGGGGCAGCAAGTGAGACCCAGTACTTC. Residues: CASSLPRMGAASETQYF.